The source of this TCR beta chain is a study of beta chain features in type 1 diabetes. Whole-study findings and limits: PCR may have favored shorter templates equally in patients and controls. cDNA-based reads could over-represent cells with high TCR expression. The influence of HLA type on TCRB rearrangement stayed undetermined.

The entirety of the isolated RNA underwent reverse transcription, so expressed TCRB transcripts were sequenced. Sequencing was performed with immunoSEQ multiplex PCR; in TCRdb, only in-frame clones are kept and a portion is missing. The sample yields roughly 500,000 clones, approximately 31% seen once. This clone was seen only a few times. Its target is unknown. This TCR came from a man between 18 and 29 years old in good health. Sequenced input: naive CD4+ T cells from blood.

The CDR3 region is CASSKRDSYYEQYF. DNA of the CDR3: TGTGCCAGCAGCAAGCGGGACTCCTACTACGAGCAGTACTTC. The V and J genes are TRBV4-2 and TRBJ2-7; 7 bases are shared with TRBD2. CDR3 length equals 14 residues. In germline, CDR1 is LGHNA, CDR2 YNFKEQ. Unmatched junction bases numbered 7, after V lost 5 bases and J lost 3 bases.